This T cell receptor beta chain was found in a study of blood T cells in healthy people across ages. General study findings and limits: Expanded clonotype shifts may have been confounded, as the donors had an unknown CMV status.

The CDR3 contains 19 residues. Trimming took 3 bases from V and 0 from J; bases not matched to a gene: 11. From germline, CDR1 is MDHEN and CDR2 SYDVKM. A second PCR, run for about 6 to 11 cycles, used a sample-barcoded 5' primer plus a J-beta primer mix. TCRdb itself ran the 5' RACE reads through MiXCR, one entry per CDR3 protein. There are around 690,000 distinct CDR3 sequences in the sample; about 54% occur only once, and approximately 37% lies in the top ten. Researchers collected about 10 milliliters of peripheral blood from every single donor. Per-sample PBMC isolation yielded at least 6.5 million cells. As for this clonotype: Its antigen is unidentified.

Source material: blood. This receptor was taken from a man aged 60 to 69 in good health. This chain uses TRBV28 with TRBJ2-6, with 7 nucleotides matching TRBD2. The DNA for the CDR3 is TGTGCCAGCAGTTTTCCTGGGGGACTATCGGACTCTGGGGCCAACGTCCTGACTTTC. It codes for CASSFPGGLSDSGANVLTF.